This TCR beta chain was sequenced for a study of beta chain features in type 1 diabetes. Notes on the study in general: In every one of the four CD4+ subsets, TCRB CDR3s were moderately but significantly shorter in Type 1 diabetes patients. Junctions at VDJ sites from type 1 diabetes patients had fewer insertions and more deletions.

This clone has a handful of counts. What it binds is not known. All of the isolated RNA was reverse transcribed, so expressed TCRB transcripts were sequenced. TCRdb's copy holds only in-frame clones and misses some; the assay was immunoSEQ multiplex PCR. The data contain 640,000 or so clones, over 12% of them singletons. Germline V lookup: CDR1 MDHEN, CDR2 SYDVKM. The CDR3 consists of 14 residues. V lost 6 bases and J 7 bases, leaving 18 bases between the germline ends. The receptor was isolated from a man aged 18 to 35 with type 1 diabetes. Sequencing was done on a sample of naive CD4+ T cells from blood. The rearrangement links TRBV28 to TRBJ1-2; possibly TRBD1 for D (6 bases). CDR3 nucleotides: TGTGCCAGCAGCCTCCCCGGGGGCCTTCGTGGCTACACCTTC. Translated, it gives CASSLPGGLRGYTF.